The 29 T cell receptor beta chains in this list originate from one sample, sequenced in a study of cytomegalovirus exposure and HLA in healthy donors. The PCR ran on 60 Vbeta and 13 Jbeta primers. The method was immunoSEQ multiplex PCR; TCRdb's version includes in-frame clones alone and lacks a portion of them. Counted here are some 150,000 clones, over 70% occurring once; the ten biggest clones make up approximately 6%. The specimen sequenced was PBMCs. The receptors come from a man aged 25-45 years in good health and CMV-seropositive.

The chain is built from TRBV6-6 and TRBJ2-5; 11 bases map to TRBD2. The end of the DNA fits TRBJ2-7 better, so the J call may be wrong. Germline values: CDR1 MNHNY, CDR2 SVGAGI (reference sequence). The CDR3 consists of 16 residues. Here the CDR3 reads CASSRTTSGIPYEQYF. The CDR3 DNA reads TGTGCCAGCAGTCGGACGACTAGCGGGATCCCCTACGAGCAGTACTTC.

V is TRBV11-2 and J is TRBJ2-3, with TRBD2 matching 7 bases. This CDR3 spans 16 amino acids. With 1 base clipped from V and 3 bases from J, the junction kept 7 bases outside the gene matches. CDR1 is SGHAT, CDR2 FQNNGV, per germline. CDR3 protein: CASSLVVSSGTDTQYF. The CDR3 bases are TGTGCCAGCAGCTTAGTAGTGTCTAGCGGAACAGATACGCAGTATTTT.

The genes are TRBV5-1 and TRBJ2-3, with TRBD1 as a possible D gene (5 bases). Germline V gene sequence: CDR1 SGHRS, CDR2 YFSETQ. Trimming pared 7 bases from V and 0 bases from J, leaving 12 bases between. The CDR3 runs 14 residues. The CDR3 coding sequence is TGCGCCAGCCAGACAGTCGCTAGCACAGATACGCAGTATTTT. As protein: CASQTVASTDTQYF.

This clone was detected once. The chain is built from TRBV5-1 and TRBJ2-1, with TRBD1 as a possible D gene (5 bases). V was shortened by 7 bases and J by 4 bases, with 18 bases between the two germline ends. Germline V lookup: CDR1 SGHRS, CDR2 YFSETQ. The CDR3 consists of 15 residues. CDR3 DNA: TGCGCCAGCTCCTCCGACAGCCAGACGTACAATGAGCAGTTCTTC. This gives the protein CASSSDSQTYNEQFF.

The V gene is TRBV18, the J gene TRBJ1-4; D is unclear. The CDR3 is made up of 16 amino acids. Trimming stripped 0 bases from V and 2 bases from J, with 10 bases between. Germline V lookup: CDR1 KGHSH, CDR2 LQKENI. The CDR3 region is CASSPPVTGTNEKLFF. CDR3 bases: TGTGCCAGCTCACCACCGGTTACGGGGACTAATGAAAAACTGTTTTTT.

This clone was recorded a few times. The chain carries TRBV6-4 and TRBJ1-2, with TRBD1 identical over 12 bases. Germline-derived CDR1 and CDR2 are MRHNA and SNTAGT. With 8 bases clipped from V and 4 bases from J, the junction kept 8 bases outside the gene matches. The CDR3 has 15 amino acids. In DNA form, the CDR3 reads TGTGCCAGCTCGGAGGGGACAGGGGGCTTCTATGGCTACACCTTC. Translated, it gives CASSEGTGGFYGYTF.

For the CDR3, the DNA is TGCGCCAGCCTCAGGGGAGACGGGGCCAACGTCCTGACTTTC. Its protein product is CASLRGDGANVLTF. The chain combines TRBV5-1 with TRBJ2-6; D perhaps matches TRBD1 (6 bases). The V and J ends lost 7 bases and 4 bases respectively, with 12 bases between them. Germline V gene lookup returns CDR1 SGHRS and CDR2 YFSETQ. The CDR3 totals 14 residues.

The V gene is TRBV28, the J gene TRBJ2-7; 8 positions agree with TRBD1. CDR1 MDHEN and CDR2 SYDVKM come from the germline V gene. The CDR3 length is 14 residues. V trimming: 3 bases; J trimming: 6 bases; junction bases outside the gene matches: 7. CDR3 in DNA: TGTGCCAGCAGTTTTGGGGCAGGGGGCTCCGAGCAGTACTTC. Translated: CASSFGAGGSEQYF.

This rearrangement joins TRBV5-1 to TRBJ2-7; unclear D gene. The CDR3 covers 15 residues. The V and J ends lost 0 bases and 2 bases respectively, with 12 bases between them. CDR1 is SGHRS, CDR2 YFSETQ, per germline. The CDR3: CASSLVPGEAYEQYF. CDR3 sequence (DNA): TGCGCCAGCAGCTTGGTGCCCGGAGAGGCCTACGAGCAGTACTTC. The full variable domain, rest sourced from reference TRBV5-1 and TRBJ2-7, is KAGVTQTPRYLIKTRGQQVTLSCSPISGHRSVSWYQQTPGQGLQFLFEYFSETQRNKGNFPGRFSGRQFSNSRSEMNVSTLELGDSALYLCASSLVPGEAYEQYFGPGTRLTVT.

The chain is built from TRBV30 and TRBJ2-2; 8 positions agree with TRBD1. The CDR3 has 14 residues. CDR1 is GTSNPN, CDR2 SVGIG, per germline (reference sequence). The V segment lost 3 bases and the J segment 5 bases; nucleotides outside the gene matches: 5. CDR3 protein: CAWRQGARTGELFF. For the CDR3, the DNA is TGTGCCTGGAGGCAGGGGGCAAGAACCGGGGAGCTGTTTTTT.

J is TRBJ2-3 and V is TRBV13, with 10 nucleotides matching TRBD1. Germline trimming cut 4 bases from V and 3 bases from J; bases unmatched to any gene: 4. This CDR3 comprises 15 residues. The germline CDR1 and CDR2 sequences are PRHDT and FYEKMQ (reference sequence). CDR3 region: CASSSDRGLTDTQYF. CDR3 nucleotides: TGTGCCAGCAGCTCCGACAGGGGGCTTACAGATACGCAGTATTTT.

This rearrangement joins TRBV5-1 to TRBJ2-3; D possibly corresponds to TRBD1 (6 bases). CDR3 length equals 15 residues. Germline CDR1 and CDR2: SGHRS and YFSETQ. V shed 1 base and J shed 5 bases, with 14 bases lying between them. CDR3 protein: CASSLNSGVRDTQYF. The CDR3 region has the DNA TGCGCCAGCAGCTTGAATTCAGGGGTCAGAGATACGCAGTATTTT. The variable domain in full, with the rest retrieved from reference TRBV5-1 and TRBJ2-3, is KAGVTQTPRYLIKTRGQQVTLSCSPISGHRSVSWYQQTPGQGLQFLFEYFSETQRNKGNFPGRFSGRQFSNSRSEMNVSTLELGDSALYLCASSLNSGVRDTQYFGPGTRLTVL.

The chain employs TRBV18 and TRBJ1-4; D possibly corresponds to TRBD1 (6 bases). V gave up 3 bases and J gave up 7 bases, with 12 bases separating them. The CDR3 extends over 14 amino acids. CDR1 is KGHSH and CDR2 is LQKENI in the germline V gene. The CDR3 DNA sequence: TGTGCCAGCTCACCCTTGGCACAGGGTGAAAAACTGTTTTTT. Translating it yields CASSPLAQGEKLFF.

This chain uses TRBV28 with TRBJ1-2, with TRBD1 matching over 12 bases. The germline gives CDR1 MDHEN, CDR2 SYDVKM. The V and J ends lost 5 bases and 4 bases, in that order; junction bases with no gene match: 5. The CDR3 has 15 residues. This CDR3 is CASSPPGQGAYGYTF. The CDR3 coding sequence is TGTGCCAGCAGTCCACCGGGACAGGGGGCCTATGGCTACACCTTC.

The chain uses TRBV29-1 and TRBJ2-4, with 8 bases identical to TRBD2. V trimming: 8 bases; J trimming: 10 bases; junction bases outside the gene matches: 10. CDR3 length: 12 amino acids. Germline assignment: CDR1 SQVTM and CDR2 ANQGSEA. The CDR3 nucleotides read TGCAGCATGGAGAGCGGGAGAGGTATTCAGTACTTC. Its protein is CSMESGRGIQYF.

The rearrangement uses TRBV10-2 and TRBJ1-6, with D tentatively TRBD1 (5 bases). The CDR3 contains 14 residues. Trimming took 8 bases from V and 3 from J, leaving 11 bases between them. The germline CDR1 and CDR2 sequences are WSHSY and SAAADI. The DNA for the CDR3 is TGCGCCAGCCGGGGGTTATACTATAATTCACCCCTCCACTTT. It is translated as CASRGLYYNSPLHF.

The chain uses TRBV11-2 and TRBJ2-7, with D unclear. The CDR3 totals 14 residues. V lost 2 bases, J lost 0 bases, and 8 bases lay in between. Germline assignment: CDR1 SGHAT and CDR2 FQNNGV. The CDR3 coding sequence is TGTGCCAGCAGCTTAACTCTGATCTCCTACGAGCAGTACTTC. Translation gives CASSLTLISYEQYF.

This clone was observed a handful of times. The V call is TRBV5-7, the J call TRBJ2-4; 8 bases are a match to TRBD2. TRBV5-7 is an ORF, and what it does is uncertain. J lost 1 base, V lost 0 bases, and 6 bases had no gene match. CDR3 length: 17 amino acids. The CDR3 sequence is CASSLVSGARAKNIQYF. CDR3 coding DNA: TGTGCCAGCAGCTTGGTTAGCGGGGCGCGGGCCAAAAACATTCAGTACTTC.

J is TRBJ2-1 and V is TRBV5-1; 10 nucleotides match TRBD1. The germline gives CDR1 SGHRS, CDR2 YFSETQ. The CDR3 extends over 15 amino acids. The ends lost 4 bases at V and 6 bases at J; junction bases unmatched: 7. The CDR3 reads CASSLRQGARNEQFF. CDR3 nucleotide sequence: TGCGCCAGCAGCCTCCGACAGGGGGCGCGCAATGAGCAGTTCTTC.

The chain employs TRBV28 and TRBJ1-5; no clear D. This CDR3 is built from 14 residues. Germline lookup yields CDR1 MDHEN and CDR2 SYDVKM. Trimming shortened V by 2 bases and J by 5 bases, and 10 bases separated the two germline ends. The CDR3 DNA reads as TGTGCCAGCAGTTTAAGTAATTCGGATCAGCCCCAGCATTTT. Protein product: CASSLSNSDQPQHF.

This clone showed up just a few times. The chain combines TRBV5-1 with TRBJ2-7, with a tentative D call TRBD1 (6 bases). Germline V CDR1 and CDR2: SGHRS, YFSETQ. This CDR3 is 13 amino acids long. Trimming removed 6 bases at V and 7 bases at J, with 17 bases between. The chain's CDR3 is CASTEQGRWEQYF. CDR3 coding DNA: TGCGCCAGCACAGAACAGGGAAGATGGGAGCAGTACTTC.

The V gene is TRBV28, the J gene TRBJ2-7; TRBD2 matches 8 bases. The CDR3 consists of 14 residues. With V trimmed by 3 bases and J by 4 bases, 5 bases remained unmatched. Germline lookup yields CDR1 MDHEN and CDR2 SYDVKM. Written as DNA, the CDR3 is TGTGCCAGCAGTTTGGACGGGGGGGCTTACGAGCAGTACTTC. Protein product: CASSLDGGAYEQYF.

The rearrangement links TRBV19 to TRBJ2-7; TRBD1 is a possible D gene (5 bases). CDR3 length: 14 residues. Trimming removed 6 bases from V and 0 bases from J, with 12 bases in between. Germline values: CDR1 LNHDA, CDR2 SQIVND (reference sequence). The CDR3 sequence is CASRDQGTSYEQYF. The CDR3 DNA reads as TGTGCCAGTAGAGACCAGGGCACCTCCTACGAGCAGTACTTC.

The chain links TRBV5-1 to TRBJ2-7; TRBD1 matches at 7 bases. Germline V gene sequence: CDR1 SGHRS, CDR2 YFSETQ. V shed 2 bases and J 5 bases; nucleotides not matched to a gene: 10. CDR3 length equals 15 residues. The CDR3 coding sequence is TGCGCCAGCAGCTTTTCCCACAGGGGCTGGGACGAGCAGTACTTC. This sequence encodes CASSFSHRGWDEQYF.

The chain uses TRBV11-2 and TRBJ2-5, with D tentatively TRBD2 (5 bases). The CDR3 is made up of 15 amino acids. V was clipped by 5 bases and J by 5 bases, with 18 bases between them. CDR1 is SGHAT, CDR2 FQNNGV, per germline. The CDR3 protein is CASSIPGSRIETQYF. CDR3 DNA sequence: TGTGCCAGCAGCATTCCGGGATCACGTATTGAGACCCAGTACTTC.

The V gene is TRBV5-1, the J gene TRBJ2-4; D not certain. V was trimmed by 4 bases and J by 3 bases, leaving 14 bases between them. The CDR3 totals 15 residues. Germline V gene lookup returns CDR1 SGHRS and CDR2 YFSETQ. The CDR3 nucleotides are TGCGCCAGCAGCCTATTACTCTCCGGCAAAAACATTCAGTACTTC. It yields the protein CASSLLLSGKNIQYF.

The V call is TRBV7-9, the J call TRBJ1-5, with TRBD1 as a possible D gene (5 bases). Trimming removed 2 bases at V and 0 bases at J, with 8 bases between. This CDR3 is 15 amino acids long. Germline CDR1 is SEHNR and CDR2 is FQNEAQ (reference sequence). The CDR3 here is CASSLQGGSNQPQHF. The DNA for the CDR3 is TGTGCCAGCAGCTTACAGGGAGGTAGCAATCAGCCCCAGCATTTT. Combining the CDR3 with reference TRBV7-9 and TRBJ1-5 gives the whole variable domain DTGVSQNPRHKITKRGQNVTFRCDPISEHNRLYWYRQTLGQGPEFLTYFQNEAQLEKSRLLSDRFSAERPKGSFSTLEIQRTEQGDSAMYLCASSLQGGSNQPQHFGDGTRLSIL.

The V and J genes are TRBV9 and TRBJ2-3, with 10 nucleotides matching TRBD1. J was trimmed by 0 bases and V by 4 bases; bases with no gene match: 8. Germline V gene sequence: CDR1 SGDLS, CDR2 YYNGEE. The CDR3 runs 17 residues. The CDR3 region is CASSPGQGTRSTDTQYF. DNA for the CDR3: TGTGCCAGCAGCCCGGGACAGGGGACCCGGAGCACAGATACGCAGTATTTT.

The gene calls are TRBV18 and TRBJ2-5; 9 nucleotides agree with TRBD2. This CDR3 is built from 16 residues. V shed 0 bases and J 0 bases; nucleotides not matched to a gene: 2. The germline CDR1 and CDR2 sequences are KGHSH and LQKENI. Here the CDR3 reads CASSPPAGGYQETQYF. The CDR3 DNA follows: TGTGCCAGCTCACCACCCGCGGGGGGGTACCAAGAGACCCAGTACTTC.